A selection of T cell receptor beta chains follows, all from one sample in a study of identical twins. TCRdb recomputed calls from the 5' RACE reads with MiXCR, one row per CDR3 protein. The sample has about 920,000 distinct CDR3 sequences, over 9% seen once. These data were also reused for a study on yellow fever vaccine responses in identical twins.

The source material was PBMCs. The receptors here all came from a woman aged 18-29 years in good health. Both conserved end residues are part of each CDR3. The order of the fields is D gene, J gene, V gene, clone size, CDR3 DNA, CDR3 protein. The D gene is left open where the match is weak. A row's size may be missing; if present it is once, few, many or a size class.

>TRBD2|TRBJ2-7|TRBV29-1|.
TGCAGCGTTGAAGCCCGCGGAGGACTAGCGGGAGGCGCCCCCATATACGAGCAGTACTTC
CSVEARGGLAGGAPIYEQYF
>TRBD1|TRBJ1-1|TRBV12-3/TRBV12-4|.
TGTGCCAGCAGCCACCGAACACAGGGGGCGACTGAAGCTTTCTTT
CASSHRTQGATEAFF
>.|TRBJ2-1|TRBV7-3|.
TGTGCCAGCAGCTCCCTTTCGAACAATGAGCAGTTCTTC
CASSSLSNNEQFF
>TRBD2|TRBJ2-1|TRBV12-3/TRBV12-4|.
TGTGCCAGCAGTTTGCTGCGGGAGGGATTGGGGGAGCAGTTCTTC
CASSLLREGLGEQFF
>.|TRBJ2-5|TRBV29-1|.
TGCAGCGTTGCTAGGGGGGAGACCCAGTACTTC
CSVARGETQYF
>.|TRBJ2-3|TRBV6-7|.
TGTCTCCAGTCGAGCCTAACCCTCGCTAGCACAGATACGCAGTATTTT
CLQSSLTLASTDTQYF
>.|TRBJ2-7|TRBV2|.
TGTGCCAGCAGTGACTGGGTGACCTACGAGCAGTACTTC
CASSDWVTYEQYF
>.|TRBJ2-7|TRBV27|few
TGTGCCAGCAGTTCCGGACATTCCCTTTACGAGCAGTACTTC
CASSSGHSLYEQYF
>.|TRBJ1-2|TRBV12-3/TRBV12-4|few
TGTGCCAGCAGTTTATTGGGTTTGGACTATGGCTACACCTTC
CASSLLGLDYGYTF
>.|TRBJ2-1|TRBV6-4|.
TGTGCCAGCAGTGAACGAGGAGCGGACTACAATGAGCAGTTCTTC
CASSERGADYNEQFF
>.|TRBJ2-1|TRBV10-2|.
TGCGCCAGCAGTGACCCCCCCCGGCGGGAGCAGTTCTTC
CASSDPPRREQFF
>TRBD2|TRBJ2-1|TRBV15|.
TGTGCCACCAGCAGAGAACTACTAGCGGGAAACCTATACTCCTACAATGAGCAGTTCTTC
CATSRELLAGNLYSYNEQFF
>TRBD2|TRBJ2-5|TRBV9|.
TGTGCCAGCAGCGCCCAGTCTAGCGGGAGAGAGACCCAGTACTTC
CASSAQSSGRETQYF
>.|TRBJ2-1|TRBV7-6|.
TGTGCCAGCAGCTTAGGATGGCGGCCCCGAGGGCCCTACAATGAGCAGTTCTTC
CASSLGWRPRGPYNEQFF
>TRBD2|TRBJ2-5|TRBV12-3/TRBV12-4|few
TGTGCCAGCAGTTTAGCGATAGCTAGCGGGGAAGGAACGTACTTC
CASSLAIASGEGTYF
>.|TRBJ2-1|TRBV10-2|.
TGCGCCAGCAGGCCGGACACCCAAGGGAATGAGCAGTTCTTC
CASRPDTQGNEQFF
>.|TRBJ2-7|TRBV20-1|few
TGCAGTGCTAGAGATTGGCCTCACAAATACGAGCAGTACTTC
CSARDWPHKYEQYF